What follows are 7 T cell receptor beta chains derived from one specimen sequenced in a study of T-cell reconstitution after alpha-beta-depleted transplantation in children. Unique molecular identifiers tagged the TCRbeta library. One entry per CDR3 protein results from TCRdb running MiXCR on the PCR reads. The data contain tens of thousands of distinct CDR3 sequences, around a tenth of them singletons. The sequencing used PBMCs, mostly from graft donor cells, collected 60 days after TCRalphabeta/CD19-depleted stem cell transplant. The receptors shown here come from a male patient between 2 and 10 years old who had a stem cell transplant for chronic granulomatous disease, so the T cells may come from the graft donor.

This clonotype was observed many times. V is TRBV5-4 and J is TRBJ2-5; 13 positions agree with TRBD2. CDR3 size: 16 residues. In germline, CDR1 is SGHNT, CDR2 YYREEE (reference sequence). V lost 4 bases, J lost 5 bases, and 8 bases stayed unmatched. The CDR3: CASSAPGLAGAETQYF. CDR3 coding DNA: TGTGCCAGCAGCGCTCCAGGACTAGCGGGAGCTGAGACCCAGTACTTC.

This clonotype was seen ten or more times. The rearrangement uses TRBV11-2 and TRBJ2-3, with 7 positions matching TRBD2. V was clipped by 1 base and J by 3 bases; unmatched bases: 4. Germline CDR1 reads SGHAT; CDR2 reads FQNNGV. This CDR3 has 15 amino acids. The CDR3 here is CASSLGGGSTDTQYF. The DNA for the CDR3 is TGTGCCAGCAGCTTAGGCGGCGGGAGTACAGATACGCAGTATTTT.

This clonotype has at least ten counts. This chain uses TRBV5-1 with TRBJ2-2; the D is unclear. CDR1 and CDR2 from the germline V gene are SGHRS and YFSETQ. The CDR3 extends over 16 amino acids. The V end lost 3 bases, the J end lost 1 base, and 13 bases lay between the germline ends. For the CDR3, the DNA is TGCGCCAGCAGCTCCCTGGTTCTGGGGAACACCGGGGAGCTGTTTTTT. This translates into CASSSLVLGNTGELFF.

Ten or more counts support this clonotype. The chain recombines TRBV20-1 with TRBJ2-7, with TRBD1 as a possible D gene (5 bases). Trimming took off 0 bases at V and 3 bases at J, with 12 bases between the two ends. The CDR3 has 14 residues. The V gene's germline CDR1 is DFQATT and CDR2 SNEGSKA (reference sequence). This chain's CDR3 is CSAREVQGVYEQYF. In DNA form, the CDR3 reads TGCAGTGCTAGAGAGGTTCAGGGCGTCTACGAGCAGTACTTC.

This clonotype was seen only a few times. The chain joins TRBV6-1 to TRBJ1-2; possible D gene TRBD1, 6 bases. CDR3 length: 14 amino acids. CDR1 MNHNS and CDR2 SASEGT come from the germline V gene. Trimming removed 2 bases at V and 6 bases at J, with 13 bases between. CDR3 in DNA: TGTGCCAGCAGTGAAACCTGGACAGACAATGGCTACACCTTC. Its translation: CASSETWTDNGYTF.

This clonotype was observed at least ten times. This rearrangement joins TRBV5-1 to TRBJ2-2; 8 positions agree with TRBD1. V shed 9 bases, J shed 4 bases, and the junction held 17 bases outside the gene matches. This CDR3 has 17 residues. CDR1 and CDR2 (germline): SGHRS, YFSETQ. CDR3 in amino acids: CATARRVQGAGTGELFF. The CDR3 region has the DNA TGCGCCACCGCCCGTAGGGTCCAGGGGGCAGGCACCGGGGAGCTGTTTTTT.

Regarding this clonotype: With a much larger clone just one base away, this may be a read error. This chain links TRBV12-5 with TRBJ2-7, with no clear D. Trimming stripped 1 base from V and 7 bases from J, with 11 bases between. Per the germline V gene, CDR1 is LGHNT and CDR2 is FRNRAP. This CDR3 contains 13 residues. The CDR3 is CASGLGSHFEQYF. The CDR3 bases are TGTGCTAGTGGTTTGGGGAGCCATTTTGAGCAGTACTTC.